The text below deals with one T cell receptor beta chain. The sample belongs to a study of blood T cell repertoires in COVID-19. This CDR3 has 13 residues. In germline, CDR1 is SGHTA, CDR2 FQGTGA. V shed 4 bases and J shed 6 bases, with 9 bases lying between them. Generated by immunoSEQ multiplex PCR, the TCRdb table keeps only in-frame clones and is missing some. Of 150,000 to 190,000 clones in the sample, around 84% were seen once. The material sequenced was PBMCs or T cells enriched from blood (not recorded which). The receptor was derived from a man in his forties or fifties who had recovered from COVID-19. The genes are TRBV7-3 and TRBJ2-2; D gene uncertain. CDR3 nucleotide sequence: TGTGCCAGCAGCTCCCCTCTGTCCGGGGAGCTGTTTTTT. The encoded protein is CASSSPLSGELFF.